These 2 T cell receptor beta chains were sequenced from one sample in a study of CD8 T cells in Susac syndrome. A quantity of 0.5 to 1 ug RNA underwent reverse transcription using random hexamers. TCRdb redid the calling of the immunoSEQ multiplex PCR reads with MiXCR, one entry per CDR3 protein. The sample records approximately 100,000 distinct CDR3 sequences, about 93% being singletons. Input material: CD4+ T cells from PBMCs. These receptors all stem from a human donor in good health.

This clonotype appeared once. The chain links TRBV19 to TRBJ1-2, with TRBD1 matching 7 bases. This CDR3 is built from 14 residues. CDR1 LNHDA and CDR2 SQIVND come from the germline V gene (reference sequence). V shed 6 bases and J 4 bases; nucleotides not matched to a gene: 8. The CDR3 is CASSPRDRAYGYTF. CDR3 DNA sequence: TGTGCCAGTAGCCCTCGGGACAGAGCCTATGGCTACACCTTC.

The chain employs TRBV7-3 and TRBJ2-5, with TRBD2 matching 10 bases. The length of the CDR3 is 15 residues. Trimming took 5 bases from V and 4 from J; bases not matched to a gene: 7. Germline lookup yields CDR1 SGHTA and CDR2 FQGTGA. The CDR3 loop reads CASSRSGGTLETQYF. As DNA, the CDR3 is TGTGCCAGCAGCCGTAGCGGGGGGACGCTAGAGACCCAGTACTTC.